This T cell receptor beta chain was identified in a study of cytomegalovirus exposure and HLA in healthy donors. Study at large: HLA-typed donors were the source of about 90 million unique TCRs held in an early data release. Notes on the study in general: As immune exposure information, only CMV serostatus was available.

PCR involved 60 Vbeta and 13 Jbeta primers. Clones were sequenced by immunoSEQ multiplex PCR, and TCRdb holds only the in-frame ones, with some missing. The table includes under 200,000 clones, approximately 72% detected once. As to this clone: Its specificity is not known.

The study sampled nominally healthy donors, though unrecorded immune exposures were likely. This CDR3 is 16 amino acids long. In germline, CDR1 is LNHNV, CDR2 YYDKDF (reference sequence). Trimming left V 0 bases short and J 6 bases short, with 15 bases between. The chain links TRBV15 to TRBJ2-1; weak D call: TRBD1 (6 bases). This TCR came from a man younger than 35 in good health and CMV-seronegative. The source material was PBMCs. Written as DNA, the CDR3 is TGTGCCACCAGCAGAGATCAGCAGGGGCTATTCAATGAGCAGTTCTTC. Its protein product is CATSRDQQGLFNEQFF.